This T cell receptor (beta chain) was sequenced in a study of cytomegalovirus exposure and HLA in healthy donors. Study-wide findings and caveats: It was shown in a later analysis that HLA-associated TCR beta chains were more clonally expanded than other, equally common chains. Reports indicated that the classifier achieved high specificity and sensitivity in diagnosing cytomegalovirus status.

V shed 2 bases and J 6 bases; nucleotides not matched to a gene: 4. There are 13 residues in the CDR3. Germline V gene lookup returns CDR1 MNHEY and CDR2 SVGAGI. The PCR used 60 Vbeta and 13 Jbeta primers. Libraries were prepared by immunoSEQ multiplex PCR; TCRdb keeps only in-frame clonotypes and omits some of them. This sample has approximately 300,000 clones, with roughly 80% found just once. Comments on this clone: The antigen remains undetermined.

The sample was PBMCs. The TCR originated in a girl under 10 years old in good health and CMV-seronegative. The chain joins TRBV6-5 to TRBJ2-7; 7 nucleotides align to TRBD2. The CDR3 sequence: CASSYEAGSEQYF. CDR3 sequence (DNA): TGTGCCAGCAGTTACGAAGCGGGAAGCGAGCAGTACTTC.